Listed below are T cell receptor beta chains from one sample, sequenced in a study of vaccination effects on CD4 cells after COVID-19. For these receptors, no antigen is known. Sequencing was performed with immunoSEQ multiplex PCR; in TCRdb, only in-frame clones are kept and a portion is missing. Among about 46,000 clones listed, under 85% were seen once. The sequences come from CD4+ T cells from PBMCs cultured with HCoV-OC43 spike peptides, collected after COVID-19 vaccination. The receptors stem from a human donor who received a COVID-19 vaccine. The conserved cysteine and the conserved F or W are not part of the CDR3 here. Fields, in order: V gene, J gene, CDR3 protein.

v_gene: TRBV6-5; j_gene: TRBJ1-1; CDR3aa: ASGETLNTEAF
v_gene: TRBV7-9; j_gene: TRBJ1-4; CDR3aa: ASSPRPAATNEKLF
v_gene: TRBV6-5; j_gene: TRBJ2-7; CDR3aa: ASETYYEQY
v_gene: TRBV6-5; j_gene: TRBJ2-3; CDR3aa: ASSRTVPRLDTQY
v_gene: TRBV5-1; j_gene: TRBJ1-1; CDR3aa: ASSLRTGSTEAF
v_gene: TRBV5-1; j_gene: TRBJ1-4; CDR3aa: ASSLGQATNEKLF
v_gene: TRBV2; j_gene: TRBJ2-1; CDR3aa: ASSVSLYNEQF
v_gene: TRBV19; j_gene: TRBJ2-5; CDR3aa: ASSAGGPQETQY
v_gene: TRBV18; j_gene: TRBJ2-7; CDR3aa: ASSPPSAVYEQY
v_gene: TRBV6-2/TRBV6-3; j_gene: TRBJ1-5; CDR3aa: ASSYRDREADRPQH
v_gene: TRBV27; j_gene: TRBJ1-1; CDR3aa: ASSLLGDVNTEAF
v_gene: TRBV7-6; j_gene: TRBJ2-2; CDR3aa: ASSLGRERESRPGELF
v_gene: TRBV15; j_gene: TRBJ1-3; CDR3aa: ATRQGAISGNTIY
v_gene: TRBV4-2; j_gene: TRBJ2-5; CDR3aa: ASSQEASGGVEQETQY
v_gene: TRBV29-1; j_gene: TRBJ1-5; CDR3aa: SVSARGQPQH
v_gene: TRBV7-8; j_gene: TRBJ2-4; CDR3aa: ASSLAWYRGAKNIQY
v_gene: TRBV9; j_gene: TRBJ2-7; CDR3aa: ASSAALAGGYEQY
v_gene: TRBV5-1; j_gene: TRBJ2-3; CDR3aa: ASSSSGLATDTQY
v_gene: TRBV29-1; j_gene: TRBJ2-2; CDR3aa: SGYMEGTTGELF
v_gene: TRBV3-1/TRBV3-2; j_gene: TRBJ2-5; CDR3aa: ASSQAWRGVLQETQY
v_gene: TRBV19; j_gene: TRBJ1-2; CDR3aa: ASSMVSTYGYT
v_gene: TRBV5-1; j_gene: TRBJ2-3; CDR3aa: ASHTGGHTDTQY
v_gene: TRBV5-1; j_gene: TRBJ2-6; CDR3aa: ASSLKADSASGANVLT
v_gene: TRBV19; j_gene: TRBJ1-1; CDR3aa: ASSRREPTLGETTEAF
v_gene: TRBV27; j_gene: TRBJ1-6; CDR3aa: ASRSGQTLGSPLH
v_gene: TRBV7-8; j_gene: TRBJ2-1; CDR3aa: ASSLSGASGGVAEQF
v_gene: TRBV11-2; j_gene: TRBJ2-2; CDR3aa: ASSLLGTGGSLTGELF
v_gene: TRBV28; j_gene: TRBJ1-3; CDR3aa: ASSSRGGDRPRNTIY
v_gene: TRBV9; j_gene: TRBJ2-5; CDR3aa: ASSPGQGRETQY
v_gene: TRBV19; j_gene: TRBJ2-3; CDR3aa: ASSISLAGGDTQY
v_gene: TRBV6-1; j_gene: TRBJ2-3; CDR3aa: ASSDGQGTDTQY
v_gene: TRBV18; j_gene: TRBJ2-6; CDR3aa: ASSQGRGHSGANVLT
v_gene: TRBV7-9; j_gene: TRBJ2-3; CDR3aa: ASSFGGASTDTQY
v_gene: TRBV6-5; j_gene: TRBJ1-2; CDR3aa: ASRRTGRSGYT
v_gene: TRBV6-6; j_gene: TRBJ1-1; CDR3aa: ASSQVGEGEAF
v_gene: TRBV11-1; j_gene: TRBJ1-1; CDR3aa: ASSFGHNTEAF
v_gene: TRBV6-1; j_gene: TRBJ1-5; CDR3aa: ASSELGHQPQH
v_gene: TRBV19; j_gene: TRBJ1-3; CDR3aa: ASSIIEGGAGNTIY
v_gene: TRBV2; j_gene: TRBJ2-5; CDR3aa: ASGNFGETQY
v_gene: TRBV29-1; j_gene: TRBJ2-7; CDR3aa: SVDVGLSYEQY
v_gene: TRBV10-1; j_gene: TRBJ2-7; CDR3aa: ASSESVSGAVVLN
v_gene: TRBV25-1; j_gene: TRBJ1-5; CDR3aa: ASSEGGGQPQH
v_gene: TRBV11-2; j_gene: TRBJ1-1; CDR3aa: ASRGLLGPKNTEAF
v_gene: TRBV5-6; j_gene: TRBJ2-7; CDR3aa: ASSLGGAGDEQY
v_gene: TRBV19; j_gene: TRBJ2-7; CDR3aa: ASSSILGQGTYEQY
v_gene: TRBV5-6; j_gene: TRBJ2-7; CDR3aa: ASSILRTGAYEQY
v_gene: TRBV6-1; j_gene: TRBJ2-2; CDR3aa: ASSPSRAGELF
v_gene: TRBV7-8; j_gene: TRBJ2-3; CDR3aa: ASRRNGAGEGTDTQY
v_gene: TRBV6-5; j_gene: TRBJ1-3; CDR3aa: ASSRQGSSGNTIY
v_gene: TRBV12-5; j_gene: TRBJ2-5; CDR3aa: ASGFRSGQETQY
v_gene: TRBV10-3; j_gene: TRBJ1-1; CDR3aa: AINFAENTEAF
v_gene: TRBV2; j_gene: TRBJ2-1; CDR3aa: ASNSQGDASSYNEQF
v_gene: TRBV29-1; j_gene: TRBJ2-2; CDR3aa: SVDRGNTGELF
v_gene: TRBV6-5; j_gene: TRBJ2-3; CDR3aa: ASSYTSGHQDTQY
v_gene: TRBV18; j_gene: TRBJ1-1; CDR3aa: ASSRGQTLNTEAF